This T cell receptor (beta chain) was identified during a study of siplizumab effects on memory and regulatory T cells. Points from the study as a whole: Treg origin accounted for an average of approximately 67% of mappable alloreactive CD4+ clones with siplizumab and 25% to 30% in controls.

This clone was seen more than once but under ten times. The antigen is undetermined. The data were produced by immunoSEQ multiplex PCR, yet TCRdb's version contains in-frame clones alone and is incomplete. In the table there are about 100,000 clones, about 94% of which are singletons. Sequences were obtained from non-Treg CD4+ T cells sorted from blood. The sequence was collected from a human donor in good health.

The CDR3 DNA reads TGTGCCAGCAGTTACTCGGGCAGCGCTAGGGAAAAACTGTTTTTT. Amino acids: CASSYSGSAREKLFF. The chain has TRBV6-5 and TRBJ1-4; no clear D gene. The CDR3 is made up of 15 amino acids. CDR1 is MNHEY, CDR2 SVGAGI, per germline. V was clipped by 0 bases and J by 8 bases, with 13 bases between them.